A single sample gave rise to the 24 T cell receptor beta chains below, sequenced in a study of shared clonotypes between healthy human individuals. The assay was immunoSEQ multiplex PCR, and TCRdb's table has in-frame clones only and misses some. Altogether some 300,000 clones are present, over 70% being singletons, with the ten largest covering under 11%. The sequenced material came from memory CD4+ T cells sorted from blood. Indicated subset: CD45RA-negative fraction. The receptors here all came from a man aged 25-40 years in good health.

V and J are TRBV11-2 and TRBJ2-1; D may be TRBD1 or TRBD2 (5 bases each). The germline CDR1 and CDR2 sequences are SGHAT and FQNNGV. Trimming cost V 3 bases and J 9 bases, with 12 bases left between them. The CDR3 length is 13 residues. The CDR3 sequence: CASSFTGPTEQFF. The CDR3 bases are TGTGCCAGCAGCTTTACGGGGCCAACTGAGCAGTTCTTC.

J is TRBJ2-3 and V is TRBV5-8; D not resolved. V lost 2 bases, J lost 6 bases, and 4 bases lay in between. CDR1 is SGHTS and CDR2 is YDEGEE in the germline V gene. The CDR3 runs to 11 residues. The CDR3 spells CASSLADTQYF. CDR3 bases: TGTGCCAGCAGCTTAGCCGATACGCAGTATTTT.

The chain links TRBV5-1 to TRBJ2-5; 11 bases align to TRBD2. The V gene's germline CDR1 is SGHRS and CDR2 YFSETQ. The CDR3 extends over 15 amino acids. V was pared by 3 bases and J by 5 bases, with 6 bases of the junction left unmatched. CDR3: CASSYTSGSVETQYF. DNA for the CDR3: TGCGCCAGCAGCTATACTAGCGGGAGTGTGGAGACCCAGTACTTC.

The rearrangement links TRBV6-1 to TRBJ2-7; the match to TRBD1 covers 9 bases. V was clipped by 8 bases and J by 5 bases; unmatched bases: 7. From germline, CDR1 is MNHNS and CDR2 SASEGT. This CDR3 comprises 13 residues. CDR3 protein: CASAGTGFNEQYF. Written as DNA, the CDR3 is TGTGCCAGCGCCGGGACAGGGTTCAACGAGCAGTACTTC.

The chain is built from TRBV28 and TRBJ2-1; TRBD2 aligns across 12 bases. There are 15 residues in the CDR3. Germline V gene data show CDR1 as MDHEN and CDR2 as SYDVKM. V lost 4 bases and J lost 9; bases outside the gene matches: 7. As DNA, the CDR3 is TGTGCCAGCAGTTCCCGACTAGCGGGAGAGGGTGAGCAGTTCTTC. Its translation is CASSSRLAGEGEQFF.

This clone has just one count. V and J are TRBV2 and TRBJ1-5, with no clear D. Trimming removed 10 bases at V and 4 bases at J, with 14 bases between. This CDR3 has 13 residues. Germline V gene data show CDR1 as SNHLY and CDR2 as FYNNEI. The CDR3 loop reads CATGRENNQPQHF. CDR3 sequence (DNA): TGTGCCACCGGAAGGGAAAATAATCAGCCCCAGCATTTT.

The V gene is TRBV21-1, the J gene TRBJ2-3. TRBV21-1 counts as a pseudogene. The CDR3 runs 14 residues. CDR3 sequence (DNA): TGTGCCAGCAGTCCGGGACGGCGCACAGATACGCAGTATTTT. It encodes CASSPGRRTDTQYF.

The gene calls are TRBV19 and TRBJ1-5, with D perhaps matching TRBD1 (6 bases). Looked up from germline, CDR1 is LNHDA and CDR2 is SQIVND (reference sequence). The ends were cut back, 11 bases at V and 6 bases at J, with 26 bases in the middle. The CDR3 contains 16 residues. The DNA of the CDR3 is TGTGCCGGATCGGACAGCTGGGGTAACATAGGTCAGCCCCAGCATTTT. As protein: CAGSDSWGNIGQPQHF.

The rearrangement joins TRBV7-2 to TRBJ2-1; 8 bases align to TRBD2. J was trimmed by 5 bases and V by 3 bases; bases with no gene match: 6. The length of the CDR3 is 15 residues. Per the germline V gene, CDR1 is SGHTA and CDR2 is FQGNSA. CDR3 DNA sequence: TGTGCCAGCAGCTTCGGGACTAGTGCCAACAATGAGCAGTTCTTC. It encodes CASSFGTSANNEQFF.

This chain links TRBV29-1 with TRBJ2-1, with TRBD1 identical over 8 bases. CDR1 is SQVTM, CDR2 ANQGSEA, per germline. The CDR3 runs to 15 residues. Trimming removed 6 bases from V and 9 bases from J; junction bases left unmatched: 16. The CDR3 DNA reads as TGCAGCGTCACCTATCAGGGGGCGGCTATCGGTGAGCAGTTCTTC. Residues: CSVTYQGAAIGEQFF.

This clone has just a few counts. The rearrangement joins TRBV7-3 to TRBJ2-7, with TRBD1 matching 8 bases. The CDR3 runs to 13 residues. V trimming: 5 bases; J trimming: 7 bases; junction bases outside the gene matches: 7. The germline V gene has CDR1 SGHTA and CDR2 FQGTGA. CDR3 DNA: TGTGCCAGCAGCCCCCTGGGGGACAGGGAGCAGTACTTC. Encoded protein: CASSPLGDREQYF.

The V and J genes are TRBV29-1 and TRBJ2-3; D is perhaps TRBD1 (5 bases). Germline V gene lookup returns CDR1 SQVTM and CDR2 ANQGSEA. The CDR3 spans 13 residues. Trimming pared 3 bases from V and 6 bases from J, leaving 13 bases between. The CDR3 DNA follows: TGCAGCGTTGACCGAGATAAGGGGGATACGCAGTATTTT. This codes for CSVDRDKGDTQYF.

Written as DNA, the CDR3 is TGTGCCAGCAGCCCGGGACTAGCGGGAGGGCAAGATACGCAGTATTTT. Translation gives CASSPGLAGGQDTQYF. The rearrangement uses TRBV7-2 and TRBJ2-3; 16 bases are a match to TRBD2. The germline V gene has CDR1 SGHTA and CDR2 FQGNSA. The CDR3 loop spans 16 amino acids. The V and J ends lost 5 bases and 5 bases, in that order; junction bases with no gene match: 4.

This clone was seen only once. This chain joins TRBV6-1 and TRBJ1-2; possible D gene TRBD1, 6 bases. Germline CDR1 and CDR2: MNHNS and SASEGT. The CDR3 totals 14 residues. V gave up 1 base and J gave up 8 bases, with 14 bases separating them. The CDR3 loop is CASSEGGGMGGYTF. CDR3 DNA: TGTGCCAGCAGTGAAGGAGGGGGAATGGGCGGCTACACCTTC.

The rearrangement links TRBV28 to TRBJ2-2; D unclear. The CDR3 contains 12 residues. V was cut by 2 bases and J by 10 bases, with 8 bases left in between. Germline CDR1 and CDR2: MDHEN and SYDVKM. The CDR3 reads CASSLELLELFF. As DNA, the CDR3 is TGTGCCAGCAGTTTAGAATTACTGGAGCTGTTTTTT.

The gene calls are TRBV11-2 and TRBJ2-1, with a weak D call TRBD2 (6 bases). Trimming removed 5 bases from V and 1 base from J, with 15 bases in between. The germline V gene encodes CDR1 SGHAT and CDR2 FQNNGV. CDR3 length equals 16 residues. The CDR3 reads CASSQVGGRSYNEQFF. In DNA, the CDR3 is TGTGCCAGCAGCCAAGTCGGAGGGAGGTCCTACAATGAGCAGTTCTTC.

This sequence joins TRBV18 and TRBJ2-7; 10 bases line up with TRBD2. V was pared by 2 bases and J by 2 bases, with 9 bases of the junction left unmatched. The CDR3 is 17 residues long. Germline-derived CDR1 and CDR2 are KGHSH and LQKENI. CDR3 region: CASSPSPLAGVAYEQYF. CDR3 DNA sequence: TGTGCCAGCTCACCATCCCCCCTAGCGGGAGTGGCCTACGAGCAGTACTTC.

The table lists this clone with many counts. V and J are TRBV9 and TRBJ2-1; 10 bases match TRBD2. Germline V gene lookup returns CDR1 SGDLS and CDR2 YYNGEE. The CDR3 sequence is 15 residues long. The ends lost 2 bases at V and 7 bases at J; junction bases unmatched: 6. CDR3 amino acids: CASSVSGRGRNEQFF. Here the CDR3 DNA reads TGTGCCAGCAGCGTCAGCGGGAGGGGGAGGAATGAGCAGTTCTTC. Full variable domain (missing parts from reference TRBV9 and TRBJ2-1): DSGVTQTPKHLITATGQRVTLRCSPRSGDLSVYWYQQSLDQGLQFLIQYYNGEERAKGNILERFSAQQFPDLHSELNLSSLELGDSALYFCASSVSGRGRNEQFFGPGTRLTVL.

This clone was counted only a few times. The chain employs TRBV25-1 and TRBJ2-3; 12 bases agree with TRBD2. The CDR3 is 14 residues long. The V gene's germline CDR1 is MGHDK and CDR2 SYGVNS. Unmatched junction bases numbered 4, after V lost 8 bases and J lost 4 bases. The CDR3 reads CASETSGSPDTQYF. The CDR3 nucleotides read TGTGCCAGCGAGACTAGCGGGAGCCCAGATACGCAGTATTTT.

This clone turned up a few times. This sequence joins TRBV2 and TRBJ2-5, with 7 bases fitting TRBD2. Per the germline V gene, CDR1 is SNHLY and CDR2 is FYNNEI. V gave up 5 bases and J gave up 5 bases; unmatched junction bases: 11. The CDR3 extends over 15 amino acids. The CDR3 protein is CASSLSMRERETQYF. In DNA form, the CDR3 reads TGTGCCAGCAGTCTTAGTATGCGGGAGCGGGAGACCCAGTACTTC.

V and J are TRBV30 and TRBJ2-6; D gene uncertain. This CDR3 has 13 residues. V lost 0 bases and J 4 bases, leaving 4 bases between the germline ends. CDR1 is GTSNPN and CDR2 is SVGIG in the germline V gene (reference sequence). The CDR3 bases are TGTGCCTGGAGTGTGTGGGGGGCCAACGTCCTGACTTTC. Protein product: CAWSVWGANVLTF.

The chain employs TRBV11-2 and TRBJ2-1; D might be TRBD2 (6 bases). Germline CDR1 SGHAT, CDR2 FQNNGV. The V and J ends lost 4 bases and 12 bases respectively, with 16 bases between them. This CDR3 contains 13 residues. Here the CDR3 reads CASSSLSGVGQFF. The CDR3 region has the DNA TGTGCCAGCAGCTCACTTTCGGGGGTTGGGCAGTTCTTC.

This clone was detected only once. V and J are TRBV5-1 and TRBJ2-5; 7 nucleotides agree with TRBD1. The CDR3 totals 15 residues. Trimming removed 2 bases from V and 2 bases from J; junction bases left unmatched: 6. CDR1 SGHRS and CDR2 YFSETQ come from the germline V gene. The CDR3 here is CASSFRTGPQETQYF. Written as DNA, the CDR3 is TGCGCCAGCAGCTTCCGGACAGGCCCGCAAGAGACCCAGTACTTC.

This clone showed up just a few times. In DNA, the CDR3 is TGTGCCAGCAGCCAAACAGAAGCTAACTATGGCTACACCTTC. Translated: CASSQTEANYGYTF. The genes are TRBV16 and TRBJ1-2; D ambiguous. The CDR3 covers 14 residues. The V end lost 2 bases, the J end lost 0 bases, and 7 bases lay between the germline ends. Per germline, CDR1 KGHSY and CDR2 FQNENV.